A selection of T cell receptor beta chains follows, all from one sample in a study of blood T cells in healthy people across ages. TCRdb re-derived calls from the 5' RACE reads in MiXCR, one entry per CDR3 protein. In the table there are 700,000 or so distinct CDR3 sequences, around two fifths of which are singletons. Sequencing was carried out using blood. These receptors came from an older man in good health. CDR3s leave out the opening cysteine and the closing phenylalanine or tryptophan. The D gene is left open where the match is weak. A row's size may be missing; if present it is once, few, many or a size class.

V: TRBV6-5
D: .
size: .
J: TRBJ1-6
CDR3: ASKTDYNSPLH

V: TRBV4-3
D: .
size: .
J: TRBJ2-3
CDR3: ASSQDEGGSTDTQY

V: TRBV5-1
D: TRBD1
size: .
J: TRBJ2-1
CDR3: ASSPGQGSYNEQI

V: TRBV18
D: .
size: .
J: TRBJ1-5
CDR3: ASSPQGVVSQPQH

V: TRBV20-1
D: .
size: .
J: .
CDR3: SAREREQY

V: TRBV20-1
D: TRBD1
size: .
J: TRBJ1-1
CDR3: SASRQGAGRTEAF

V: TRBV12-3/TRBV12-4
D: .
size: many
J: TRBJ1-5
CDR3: ASSTGQNQPQH

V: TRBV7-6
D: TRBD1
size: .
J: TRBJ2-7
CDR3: ASSARTGGNYEQY

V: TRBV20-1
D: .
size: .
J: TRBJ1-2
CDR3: SARDATIPYGYT

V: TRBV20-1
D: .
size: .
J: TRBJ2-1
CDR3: SAPNLVPEQF

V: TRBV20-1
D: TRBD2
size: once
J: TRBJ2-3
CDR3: SVKRGTTDTQY

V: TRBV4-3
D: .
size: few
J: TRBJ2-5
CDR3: ASSQTIARGETQY

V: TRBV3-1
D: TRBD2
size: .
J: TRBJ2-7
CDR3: ASSRRGARGSSYEQY

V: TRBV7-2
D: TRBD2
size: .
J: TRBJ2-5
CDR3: ASSLGQGRGGKETQY

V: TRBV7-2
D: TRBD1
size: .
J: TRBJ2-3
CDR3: ASRSGTATTDTQY

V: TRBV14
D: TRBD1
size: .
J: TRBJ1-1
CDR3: ASSLGQGYRTEAF

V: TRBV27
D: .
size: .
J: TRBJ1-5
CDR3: ASNRDGGNQPQH

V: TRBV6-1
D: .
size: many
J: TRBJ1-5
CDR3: ASSAGTNSNQPQH

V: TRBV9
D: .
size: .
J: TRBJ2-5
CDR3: ASSVATGAGGETQY

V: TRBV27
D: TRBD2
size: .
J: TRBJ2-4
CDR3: ASGLAGGPNEQY

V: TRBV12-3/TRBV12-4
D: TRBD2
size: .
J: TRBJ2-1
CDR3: ASSRRAGGPEQF

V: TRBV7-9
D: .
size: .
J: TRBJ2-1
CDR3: ASGGTRRNNNEQF

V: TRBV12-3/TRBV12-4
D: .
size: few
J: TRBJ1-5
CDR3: ASSTDGHNQPQH

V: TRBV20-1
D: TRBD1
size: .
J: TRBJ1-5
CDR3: SARGDREDQPQH

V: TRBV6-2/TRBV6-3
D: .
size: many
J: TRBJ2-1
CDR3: ASSSGVNYNEQF

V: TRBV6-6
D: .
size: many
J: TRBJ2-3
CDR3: ASSQTPGYTQY